Listed here are 17 T cell receptor beta chains from one sample, sequenced in a study of cytomegalovirus exposure and HLA in healthy donors (TCRdb year 2017). The library was built by means of the immunoSEQ multiplex PCR assay. TCRdb took this table from immuneACCESS and kept in-frame rearrangements with V and J called. Such tables lack part of the clones; where checked against another copy, unresolved V genes explain under half of the gap, and the rest is unexplained. Across this sample there are approximately 120,000 clones, with around 94% seen only once. The ten largest make up roughly 1.2% of the sample. The sample comprised PBMCs. The receptors stem from a woman under 30 in good health and CMV-seronegative.

The chain is built from TRBV28 and TRBJ1-2; no definite D call. The germline V gene has CDR1 MDHEN and CDR2 SYDVKM. V shed 6 bases and J shed 5 bases, with 13 bases lying between them. The CDR3 loop spans 13 amino acids. The CDR3 here is CASSPPGLYGYTF. The CDR3 DNA sequence: TGTGCCAGCAGCCCTCCCGGACTTTATGGCTACACCTTC.

The DNA of the CDR3 is TGTGCCAGCAGTTTTTTGAGCGGGGAGCAGTACTTC. This gives the protein CASSFLSGEQYF. V and J are TRBV27 and TRBJ2-7; tentative D call: TRBD2 (6 bases). CDR1 is MNHEY, CDR2 SMNVEV, per germline (reference sequence). This CDR3 comprises 12 residues. V lost 3 bases to trimming and J lost 7 bases, with 10 bases between them.

This clone is a singleton in its sample. This chain uses TRBV28 with TRBJ1-2, with D unclear. Germline V gene data show CDR1 as MDHEN and CDR2 as SYDVKM. The CDR3 is 17 residues long. Between the trimmed V and J ends, which lost 3 bases and 3 bases, there was a span of 20 bases. The CDR3 loop is CASSFVRLRTGHYGYTF. The CDR3 coding sequence is TGTGCCAGCAGTTTTGTACGGTTGAGGACTGGGCACTATGGCTACACCTTC.

This chain uses TRBV28 with TRBJ2-7, with TRBD1 matching 10 bases. V was clipped by 3 bases and J by 5 bases; unmatched bases: 16. The CDR3 is 18 residues long. Germline V gene sequence: CDR1 MDHEN, CDR2 SYDVKM. This CDR3 is CASSFRLFGTGEFHEQYF. CDR3 in DNA: TGTGCCAGCAGTTTTCGTCTGTTTGGGACAGGGGAATTCCACGAGCAGTACTTC.

V gene TRBV28 combines with J gene TRBJ1-5; D uncertain. The V gene's germline CDR1 is MDHEN and CDR2 SYDVKM. V lost 6 bases and J lost 4, with 4 bases in between. CDR3 length: 11 amino acids. The CDR3 loop is CASSVNQPQHF. CDR3 bases: TGTGCCAGCAGCGTGAATCAGCCCCAGCATTTT.

The chain links TRBV18 to TRBJ2-5; D is perhaps TRBD2 (7 bases). The V gene's germline CDR1 is KGHSH and CDR2 LQKENI. V was trimmed by 3 bases and J by 2 bases, leaving 22 bases between them. The CDR3 sequence is 18 residues long. The CDR3 loop reads CASSPYREGGQLQETQYF. The DNA for the CDR3 is TGTGCCAGCTCACCTTACAGGGAGGGAGGTCAGCTACAAGAGACCCAGTACTTC.

The rearrangement joins TRBV28 to TRBJ1-1; D is unclear. V lost 6 bases and J lost 5, with 13 bases in between. Germline V gene sequence: CDR1 MDHEN, CDR2 SYDVKM. The CDR3 loop spans 13 amino acids. This CDR3 reads CASSPSSLTEAFF. The CDR3 region has the DNA TGTGCCAGCAGCCCATCCTCCCTAACTGAAGCTTTCTTT.

The CDR3 coding sequence is TGTGCCAGCACCACTAGCGGCCCGAACACCGGGGAGCTGTTTTTT. Encoded protein: CASTTSGPNTGELFF. The V gene is TRBV6-5, the J gene TRBJ2-2; 8 bases map to TRBD2. The CDR3 extends over 15 amino acids. Looked up from germline, CDR1 is MNHEY and CDR2 is SVGAGI. The V and J ends lost 7 bases and 0 bases, in that order; junction bases with no gene match: 4.

This chain uses TRBV6-5 with TRBJ2-3; D call uncertain. This CDR3 comprises 12 residues. Trimming pared 3 bases from V and 13 bases from J, leaving 14 bases between. Germline-derived CDR1 and CDR2 are MNHEY and SVGAGI. The chain's CDR3 is CASSYSAGSEYF. DNA of the CDR3: TGTGCCAGCAGTTATTCCGCTGGTAGTGAGTATTTT.

The chain has TRBV28 and TRBJ2-1; 11 bases agree with TRBD2. The CDR3 runs 15 residues. Germline V CDR1 and CDR2: MDHEN, SYDVKM. The J segment lost 5 bases and the V segment lost 5 bases, leaving 5 bases of the junction unmatched. CDR3 loop: CASSLTSGINNEQFF. DNA for the CDR3: TGTGCCAGCAGTCTGACTAGCGGGATCAACAATGAGCAGTTCTTC.

This clone appeared once. The genes are TRBV2 and TRBJ2-7, with 11 bases that match TRBD2. The trim removed 4 bases at V and 6 bases at J, leaving 5 bases unmatched. CDR1 SNHLY and CDR2 FYNNEI come from the germline V gene. The length of the CDR3 is 14 residues. The CDR3 region is CASSALAGVGEQYF. In DNA form, the CDR3 reads TGTGCCAGCAGTGCACTAGCGGGAGTTGGCGAGCAGTACTTC. Drawing the rest from reference TRBV2 and TRBJ2-7, the complete variable domain is EPEVTQTPSHQVTQMGQEVILRCVPISNHLYFYWYRQILGQKVEFLVSFYNNEISEKSEIFDDQFSVERPDGSNFTLKIRSTKLEDSAMYFCASSALAGVGEQYFGPGTRLTVT.

This clone was detected once. This chain uses TRBV15 with TRBJ2-3, with 10 positions matching TRBD2. The germline CDR1 and CDR2 sequences are LNHNV and YYDKDF (reference sequence). The J segment lost 2 bases and the V segment lost 0 bases, leaving 5 bases of the junction unmatched. The CDR3 totals 17 residues. Here the CDR3 DNA reads TGTGCCACCAGCAGAGATAGAACTAGCGGGGACACAGATACGCAGTATTTT. Residues: CATSRDRTSGDTDTQYF.

The rearrangement uses TRBV15 and TRBJ1-1; 7 positions agree with TRBD1. The CDR3 runs 14 residues. V shed 0 bases, J shed 5 bases, and the junction held 3 bases outside the gene matches. Germline V lookup: CDR1 LNHNV, CDR2 YYDKDF (reference sequence). The CDR3 DNA reads TGTGCCACCAGCAGAGATAAGGGGGCAACTGAAGCTTTCTTT. The encoded protein is CATSRDKGATEAFF. Based on the CDR3 plus reference TRBV15 and TRBJ1-1, the full variable domain is DAMVIQNPRYQVTQFGKPVTLSCSQTLNHNVMYWYQQKSSQAPKLLFHYYDKDFNNEADTPDNFQSRRPNTSFCFLDIRSPGLGDTAMYLCATSRDKGATEAFFGQGTRLTVV.

The chain joins TRBV6-5 to TRBJ1-2; D is unclear. CDR3 length: 14 amino acids. The V end was cut by 5 bases, the J end by 5 bases, with 15 bases between. In germline, CDR1 is MNHEY, CDR2 SVGAGI. The CDR3 bases are TGTGCCAGCAGTGTAAAGCCCGCTCCTTATGGCTACACCTTC. Translation gives CASSVKPAPYGYTF.

This chain joins TRBV6-4 and TRBJ1-5; D is ambiguous. V shed 4 bases and J shed 3 bases, with 7 bases lying between them. This CDR3 has 13 residues. Per germline, CDR1 MRHNA and CDR2 SNTAGT. CDR3 coding DNA: TGTGCCAGCAGTGCCGAGGACAATCAGCCCCAGCATTTT. Protein sequence: CASSAEDNQPQHF.

The V and J genes are TRBV5-4 and TRBJ2-7; 7 bases line up with TRBD1. The germline gives CDR1 SGHNT, CDR2 YYREEE (reference sequence). After removal of 0 bases from V and 0 bases from J, the junction contained 3 bases not matched to a gene. The CDR3 totals 15 residues. The DNA of the CDR3 is TGTGCCAGCAGCTTGGGGACAGGTACCTCCTACGAGCAGTACTTC. This sequence encodes CASSLGTGTSYEQYF.

This rearrangement joins TRBV11-1 to TRBJ1-6, with D possibly matching TRBD1 (5 bases). This CDR3 spans 14 amino acids. Trimming took 1 base from V and 7 from J, leaving 8 bases between them. CDR1 is SGHAT and CDR2 is FQDESV in the germline V gene (reference sequence). CDR3 amino acids: CASSLESGNSPLHF. CDR3 coding DNA: TGTGCCAGCAGCTTAGAGTCAGGGAATTCACCCCTCCACTTT.